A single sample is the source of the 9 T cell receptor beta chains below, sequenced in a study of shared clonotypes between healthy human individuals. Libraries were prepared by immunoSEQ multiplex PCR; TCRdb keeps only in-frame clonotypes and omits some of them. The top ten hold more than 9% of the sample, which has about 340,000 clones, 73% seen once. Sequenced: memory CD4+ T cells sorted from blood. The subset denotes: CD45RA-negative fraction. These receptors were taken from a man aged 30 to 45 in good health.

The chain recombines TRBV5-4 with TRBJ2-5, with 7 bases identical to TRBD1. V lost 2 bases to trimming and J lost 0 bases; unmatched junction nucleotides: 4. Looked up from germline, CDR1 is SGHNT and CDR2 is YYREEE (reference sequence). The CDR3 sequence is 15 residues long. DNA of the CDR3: TGTGCCAGCAGCTTACGGACAGGCAACCAAGAGACCCAGTACTTC. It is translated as CASSLRTGNQETQYF.

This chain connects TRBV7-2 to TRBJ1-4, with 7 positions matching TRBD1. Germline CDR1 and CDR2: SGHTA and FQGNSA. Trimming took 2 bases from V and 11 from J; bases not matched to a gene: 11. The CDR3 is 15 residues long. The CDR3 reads CASSLWTGDRTKLFF. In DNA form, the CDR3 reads TGTGCCAGCAGCTTATGGACGGGGGACAGAACTAAACTGTTTTTT.

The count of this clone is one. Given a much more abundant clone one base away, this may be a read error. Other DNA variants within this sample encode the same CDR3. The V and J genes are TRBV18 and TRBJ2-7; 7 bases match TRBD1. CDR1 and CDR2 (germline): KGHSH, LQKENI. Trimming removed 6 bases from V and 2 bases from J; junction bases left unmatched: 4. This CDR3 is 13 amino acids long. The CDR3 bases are TGTGCCAGCTCGCTGGACAGGACCTACGAGCAGTACTTC. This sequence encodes CASSLDRTYEQYF. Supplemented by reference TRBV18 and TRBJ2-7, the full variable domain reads NAGVMQNPRHLVRRRGQEARLRCSPMKGHSHVYWYRQLPEEGLKFMVYLQKENIIDESGMPKERFSAEFPKEGPSILRIQQVVRGDSAAYFCASSLDRTYEQYFGPGTRLTVT.

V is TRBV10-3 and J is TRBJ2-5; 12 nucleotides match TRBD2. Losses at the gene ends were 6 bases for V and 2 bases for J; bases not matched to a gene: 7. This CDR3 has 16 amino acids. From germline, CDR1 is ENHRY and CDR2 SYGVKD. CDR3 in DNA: TGTGCCATCAGAGGGGGGACTAGCGGGTCACAAGAGACCCAGTACTTC. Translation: CAIRGGTSGSQETQYF.

The DNA for the CDR3 is TGTGCCCCAGGGGGGGAGACTAGCGGAGCCTACGAGCAGTACTTC. The encoded protein is CAPGGETSGAYEQYF. This rearrangement joins TRBV19 to TRBJ2-7; 9 bases match TRBD2. V was pared by 11 bases and J by 2 bases, with 13 bases of the junction left unmatched. CDR1 and CDR2 from the germline V gene are LNHDA and SQIVND (reference sequence). There are 15 residues in the CDR3.

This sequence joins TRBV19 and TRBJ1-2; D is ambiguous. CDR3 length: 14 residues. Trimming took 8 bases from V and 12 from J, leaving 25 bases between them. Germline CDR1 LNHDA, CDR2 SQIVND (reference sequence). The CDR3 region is CASGVTVAVIHNTF. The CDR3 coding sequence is TGTGCCAGTGGGGTCACGGTCGCCGTTATACATAACACCTTC.

CDR3 bases: TGTGCGGGGGGGTTAGCGGGGACCGTAGAACACAATGAGCAGTTCTTC. It translates to CAGGLAGTVEHNEQFF. The chain uses TRBV5-4 and TRBJ2-1; TRBD2 agrees at 8 bases. The CDR3 sequence is 16 residues long. Germline CDR1 is SGHNT and CDR2 is YYREEE (reference sequence).

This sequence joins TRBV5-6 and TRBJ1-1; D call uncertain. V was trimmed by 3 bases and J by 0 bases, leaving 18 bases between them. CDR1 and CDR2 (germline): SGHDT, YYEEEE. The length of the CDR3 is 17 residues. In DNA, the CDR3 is TGTGCCAGCAGCTCGCCCGGGTGGGCGAGAATGAACACTGAAGCTTTCTTT. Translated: CASSSPGWARMNTEAFF.

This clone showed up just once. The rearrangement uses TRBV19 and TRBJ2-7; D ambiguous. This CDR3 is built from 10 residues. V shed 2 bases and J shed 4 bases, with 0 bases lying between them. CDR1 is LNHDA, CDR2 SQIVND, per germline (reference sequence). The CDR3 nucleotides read TGTGCCAGTAGTATATACGAGCAGTACTTC. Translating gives CASSIYEQYF.